A selection of T cell receptor beta chains follows, all from one sample in a study of blood T cell repertoires in COVID-19. Repertoires were generated with immunoSEQ multiplex PCR, while TCRdb's copy carries only in-frame clones and drops some. This table has roughly 190,000 clones, approximately 94% appearing once. The specimen sequenced was peripheral blood. The receptors stem from a man aged 25 to 45 with COVID-19, enrolled during active disease. Each CDR3 is given without its conserved first and last residue.

j_gene	v_gene	CDR3aa
TRBJ2-2	TRBV4-1	ASSQYPRDNLYTGELF
TRBJ1-4	TRBV10-3	AISGWGGELF
TRBJ2-3	TRBV3-1/TRBV3-2	ASSQEVGLSTDTQY
TRBJ2-5	TRBV5-1	ASSPGLALPETQY
TRBJ1-1	TRBV19	ASSIVGGHTEAF
TRBJ2-1	TRBV10-1	ASSSDRGNEQF
TRBJ1-6	TRBV6-1	ASSAPRGRVNSPLH
TRBJ2-5	TRBV5-1	ASSLALQETQY
TRBJ1-1	TRBV6-1	ASSERRLMNTEAF
TRBJ1-2	TRBV4-1	ASSQGKGEGGYT
TRBJ2-5	TRBV15	ATSTAGLAAEETQY
TRBJ2-3	TRBV19	ASSSANSGGTDTQY
TRBJ2-3	TRBV5-1	ASSLYQGGDTQY
TRBJ2-6	TRBV5-1	ASSLARRGQVSGANVLT
TRBJ1-4	TRBV2	ASGPGAATNEKLF
TRBJ1-1	TRBV2	ASSENLDRHTEAF
TRBJ1-2	TRBV4-2	ASSQDRLSEGYT
TRBJ2-5	TRBV5-1	ASSLAAGQETQY
TRBJ1-2	TRBV19	ASIGQGSGGYT
TRBJ2-5	TRBV7-9	ASSLVVRGGLETQY
TRBJ1-2	TRBV12-3/TRBV12-4	ASSPGGDGYT
TRBJ2-1	TRBV6-5	ASVDIPSSNEQF
TRBJ1-2	TRBV27	ASRAGTGDGYT
TRBJ1-5	TRBV25-1	ASSDRNSNQPQH
TRBJ2-5	TRBV11-2	ASSRKGLPIKETQY
TRBJ1-2	TRBV5-1	ASSLSSTGGGYT